The sequence of this T cell receptor (beta chain) was determined in a study of shared clonotypes between healthy human individuals. This clone is a singleton in its sample. Within the sample, other DNA sequences also encode this same CDR3. TCRdb's table, derived via immunoSEQ multiplex PCR, lists solely in-frame clones and lacks some. Of millions of clones in the sample, about 95% were seen once. Sequencing input: naive CD4+ T cells sorted from blood. This sample's subset: CD45RA+ positively selected. This sequence originates from a man aged 18 to 30 in good health.

Here the CDR3 reads CASSPSSVQETQYF. The CDR3 nucleotides read TGTGCCAGCTCACCCTCGTCGGTACAAGAGACCCAGTACTTC. The V and J genes are TRBV18 and TRBJ2-5; D is ambiguous. From germline, CDR1 is KGHSH and CDR2 LQKENI. The CDR3 length is 14 residues. Trimming stripped 3 bases from V and 2 bases from J, with 10 bases between.